The 4 T cell receptor beta chains below come from one sample, sequenced in a study of CD8 T cells in Susac syndrome. With random hexamers, 0.5 to 1 ug RNA was reverse transcribed. TCRdb fed the immunoSEQ multiplex PCR reads into MiXCR, producing one record per CDR3 protein. Found here are 300,000 to 350,000 distinct CDR3 sequences, roughly nine tenths of them singletons; the top ten hold roughly 0.064%. Material: CD4+ T cells from PBMCs. These receptors were taken from a human donor with multiple sclerosis.

This sequence joins TRBV7-2 and TRBJ2-1; D is perhaps TRBD1 or TRBD2 (6 bases each). In germline, CDR1 is SGHTA, CDR2 FQGNSA. The CDR3 totals 15 residues. Trimming cost V 5 bases and J 10 bases, with 21 bases left between them. The CDR3 DNA sequence: TGTGCCAGCAGCCCAAATTGGGTTTACGGGGGCGAGCAGTTCTTC. It codes for CASSPNWVYGGEQFF.

The chain is built from TRBV21-1 and TRBJ2-7. TRBV21-1 is reported as a pseudogene. The CDR3 extends over 13 amino acids. The CDR3 region is CASFRGLSYEQYF. CDR3 coding DNA: TGTGCCAGCTTCCGCGGCCTCTCCTACGAGCAGTACTTC.

The chain combines TRBV7-3 with TRBJ1-1; the match to TRBD1 covers 7 bases. This CDR3 spans 13 amino acids. Germline-derived CDR1 and CDR2 are SGHTA and FQGTGA. V lost 5 bases and J lost 7; bases outside the gene matches: 7. CDR3 DNA sequence: TGTGCCAGCAGCCCCGGGACAGTATTTGAAGCTTTCTTT. It encodes CASSPGTVFEAFF.

The chain has TRBV29-1 and TRBJ1-1, with 7 positions matching TRBD1. The CDR3 has 13 residues. Germline CDR1 and CDR2: SQVTM and ANQGSEA. The J segment lost 7 bases and the V segment lost 1 base, leaving 6 bases of the junction unmatched. Here the CDR3 reads CSVEGQGAGEAFF. CDR3 coding DNA: TGCAGCGTTGAAGGACAGGGAGCTGGTGAAGCTTTCTTT.